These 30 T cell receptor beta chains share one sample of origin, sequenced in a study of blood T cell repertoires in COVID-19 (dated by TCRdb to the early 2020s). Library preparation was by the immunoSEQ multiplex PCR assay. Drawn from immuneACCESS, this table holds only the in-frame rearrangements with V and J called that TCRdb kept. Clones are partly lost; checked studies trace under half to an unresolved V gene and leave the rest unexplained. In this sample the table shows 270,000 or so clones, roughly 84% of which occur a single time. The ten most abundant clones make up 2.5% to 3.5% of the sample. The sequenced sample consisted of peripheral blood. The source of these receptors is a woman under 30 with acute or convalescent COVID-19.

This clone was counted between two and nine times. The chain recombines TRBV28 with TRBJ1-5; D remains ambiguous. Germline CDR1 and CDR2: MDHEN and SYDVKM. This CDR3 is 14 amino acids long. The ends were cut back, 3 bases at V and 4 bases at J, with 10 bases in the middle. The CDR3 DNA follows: TGTGCCAGCAGTTTTATTAGTGGTAATCAGCCCCAGCATTTT. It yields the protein CASSFISGNQPQHF.

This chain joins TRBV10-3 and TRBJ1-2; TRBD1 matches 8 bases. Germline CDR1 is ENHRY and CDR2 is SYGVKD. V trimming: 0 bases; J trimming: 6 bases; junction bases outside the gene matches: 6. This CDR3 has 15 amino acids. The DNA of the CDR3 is TGTGCCATCAGTGAGTCAGACAGGGGAGGCCATGGCTACACCTTC. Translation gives CAISESDRGGHGYTF.

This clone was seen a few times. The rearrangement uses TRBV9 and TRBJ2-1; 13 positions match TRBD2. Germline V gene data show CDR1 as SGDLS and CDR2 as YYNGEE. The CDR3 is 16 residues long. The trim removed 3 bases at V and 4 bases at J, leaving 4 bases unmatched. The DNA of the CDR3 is TGTGCCAGCAGCGAGCGACTAGCGGGAGGTTACAATGAGCAGTTCTTC. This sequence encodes CASSERLAGGYNEQFF.

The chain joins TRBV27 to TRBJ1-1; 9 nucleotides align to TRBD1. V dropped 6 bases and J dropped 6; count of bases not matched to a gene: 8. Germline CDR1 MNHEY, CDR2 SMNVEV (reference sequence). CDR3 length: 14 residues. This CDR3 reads CASRDPDRGAEAFF. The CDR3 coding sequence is TGTGCCAGCAGGGATCCGGACAGGGGCGCTGAAGCTTTCTTT.

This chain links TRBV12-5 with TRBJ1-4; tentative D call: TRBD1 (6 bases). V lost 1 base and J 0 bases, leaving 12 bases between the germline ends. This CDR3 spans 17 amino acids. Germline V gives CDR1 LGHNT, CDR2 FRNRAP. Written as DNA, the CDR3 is TGTGCTAGTGGTTTGGACGCCCCAGGGGCAACTAATGAAAAACTGTTTTTT. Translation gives CASGLDAPGATNEKLFF.

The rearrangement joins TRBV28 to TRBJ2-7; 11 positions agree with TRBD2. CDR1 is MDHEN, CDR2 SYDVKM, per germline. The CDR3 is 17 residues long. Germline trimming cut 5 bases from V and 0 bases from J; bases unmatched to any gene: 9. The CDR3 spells CASSQPGTSGNSYEQYF. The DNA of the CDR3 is TGTGCCAGCAGTCAGCCCGGGACTAGCGGAAACTCCTACGAGCAGTACTTC.

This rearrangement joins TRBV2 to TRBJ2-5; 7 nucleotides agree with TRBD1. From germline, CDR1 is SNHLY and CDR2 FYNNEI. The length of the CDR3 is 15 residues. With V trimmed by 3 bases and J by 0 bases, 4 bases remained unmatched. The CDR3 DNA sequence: TGTGCCAGCAGTGACTTAGGGACAGACCAAGAGACCCAGTACTTC. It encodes CASSDLGTDQETQYF.

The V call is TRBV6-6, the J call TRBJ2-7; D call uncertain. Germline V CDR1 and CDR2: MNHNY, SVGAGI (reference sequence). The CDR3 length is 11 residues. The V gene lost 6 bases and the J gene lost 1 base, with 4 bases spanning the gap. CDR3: CASSPSYEQYF. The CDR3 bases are TGTGCCAGCAGCCCGTCCTACGAGCAGTACTTC.

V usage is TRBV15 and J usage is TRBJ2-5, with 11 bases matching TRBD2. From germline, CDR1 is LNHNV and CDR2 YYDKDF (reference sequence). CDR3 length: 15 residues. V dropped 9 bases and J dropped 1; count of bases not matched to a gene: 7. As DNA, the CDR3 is TGTGCCACAAGCCTCGGGACTAGCGGCCAAGAGACCCAGTACTTC. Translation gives CATSLGTSGQETQYF.

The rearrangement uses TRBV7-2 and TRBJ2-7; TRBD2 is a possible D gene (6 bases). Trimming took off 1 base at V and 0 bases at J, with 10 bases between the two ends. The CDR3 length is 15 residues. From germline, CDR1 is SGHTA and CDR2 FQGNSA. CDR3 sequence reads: CASSLDGTPSYEQYF. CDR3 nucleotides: TGTGCCAGCAGCTTAGACGGGACTCCCTCCTACGAGCAGTACTTC.

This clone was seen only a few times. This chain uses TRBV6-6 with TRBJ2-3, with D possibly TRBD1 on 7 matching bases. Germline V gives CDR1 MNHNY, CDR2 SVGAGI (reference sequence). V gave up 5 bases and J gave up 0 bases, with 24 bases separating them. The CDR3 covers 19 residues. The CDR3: CASSPQGGSWPFSTDTQYF. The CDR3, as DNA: TGTGCCAGCAGTCCTCAGGGGGGTTCTTGGCCCTTTAGCACAGATACGCAGTATTTT.

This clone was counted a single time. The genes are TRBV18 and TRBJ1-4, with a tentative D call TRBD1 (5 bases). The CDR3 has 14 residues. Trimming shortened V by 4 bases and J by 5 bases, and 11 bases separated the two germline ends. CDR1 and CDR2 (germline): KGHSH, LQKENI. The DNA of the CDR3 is TGTGCCAGCTCACAGGCGTCAGGGAATGAAAAACTGTTTTTT. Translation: CASSQASGNEKLFF.

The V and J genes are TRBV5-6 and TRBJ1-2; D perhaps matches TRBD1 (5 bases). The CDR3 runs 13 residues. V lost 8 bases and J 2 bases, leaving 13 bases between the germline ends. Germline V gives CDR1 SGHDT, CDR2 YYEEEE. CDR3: CASRQQPNYGYTF. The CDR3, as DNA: TGTGCCAGTAGACAGCAACCCAACTATGGCTACACCTTC.

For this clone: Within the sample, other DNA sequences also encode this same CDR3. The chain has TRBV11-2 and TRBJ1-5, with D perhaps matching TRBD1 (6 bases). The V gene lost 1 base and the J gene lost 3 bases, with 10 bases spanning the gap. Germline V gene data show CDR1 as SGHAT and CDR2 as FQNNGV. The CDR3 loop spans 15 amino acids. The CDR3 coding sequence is TGTGCCAGCAGCTTAGGGCAGGGGTTCAATCAGCCCCAGCATTTT. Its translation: CASSLGQGFNQPQHF. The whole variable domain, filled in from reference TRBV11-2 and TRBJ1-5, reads EAGVAQSPRYKIIEKRQSVAFWCNPISGHATLYWYQQILGQGPKLLIQFQNNGVVDDSQLPKDRFSAERLKGVDSTLKIQPAKLEDSAVYLCASSLGQGFNQPQHFGDGTRLSIL.

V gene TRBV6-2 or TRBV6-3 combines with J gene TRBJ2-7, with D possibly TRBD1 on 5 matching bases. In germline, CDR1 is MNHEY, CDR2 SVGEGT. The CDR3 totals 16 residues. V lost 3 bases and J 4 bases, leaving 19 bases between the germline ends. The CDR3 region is CASSYSWEGASYEQYF. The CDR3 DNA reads TGTGCCAGCAGTTATTCGTGGGAAGGGGCTTCTTACGAGCAGTACTTC.

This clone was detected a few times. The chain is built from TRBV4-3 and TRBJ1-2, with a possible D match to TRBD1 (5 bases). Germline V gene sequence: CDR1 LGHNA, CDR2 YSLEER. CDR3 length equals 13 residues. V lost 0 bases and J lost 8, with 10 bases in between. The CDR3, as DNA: TGCGCCAGCAGCCAAGATAGGGGTTGGGGCTACACCTTC. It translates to CASSQDRGWGYTF.

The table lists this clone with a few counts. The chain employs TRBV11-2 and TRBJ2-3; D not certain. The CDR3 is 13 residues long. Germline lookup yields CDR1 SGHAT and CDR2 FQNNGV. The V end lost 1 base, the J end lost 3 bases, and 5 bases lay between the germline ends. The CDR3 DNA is TGTGCCAGCAGCTTAGCCGGGACAGATACGCAGTATTTT. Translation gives CASSLAGTDTQYF. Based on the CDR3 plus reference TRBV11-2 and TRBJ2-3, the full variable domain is EAGVAQSPRYKIIEKRQSVAFWCNPISGHATLYWYQQILGQGPKLLIQFQNNGVVDDSQLPKDRFSAERLKGVDSTLKIQPAKLEDSAVYLCASSLAGTDTQYFGPGTRLTVL.

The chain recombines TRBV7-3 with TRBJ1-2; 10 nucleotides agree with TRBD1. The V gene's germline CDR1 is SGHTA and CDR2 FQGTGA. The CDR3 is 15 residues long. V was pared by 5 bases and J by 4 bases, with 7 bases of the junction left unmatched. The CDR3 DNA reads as TGTGCCAGCAGCCCGGGACAGGGGTTAGGCTATGGCTACACCTTC. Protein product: CASSPGQGLGYGYTF.

The CDR3 is CATSRDTGGGAEAFF. The DNA for the CDR3 is TGTGCCACCAGCAGAGATACAGGCGGGGGCGCGGAAGCTTTCTTT. This chain uses TRBV15 with TRBJ1-1, with a weak D call TRBD1 (6 bases). Trimming stripped 0 bases from V and 8 bases from J, with 16 bases between. The CDR3 is 15 residues long. Germline V lookup: CDR1 LNHNV, CDR2 YYDKDF (reference sequence).

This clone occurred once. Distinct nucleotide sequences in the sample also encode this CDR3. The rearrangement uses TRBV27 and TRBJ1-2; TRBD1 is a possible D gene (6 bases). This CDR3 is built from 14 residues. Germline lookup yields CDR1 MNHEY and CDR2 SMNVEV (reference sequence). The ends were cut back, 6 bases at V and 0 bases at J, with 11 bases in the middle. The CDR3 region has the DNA TGTGCCAGCAGACTACAGGGATCTAACTATGGCTACACCTTC. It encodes CASRLQGSNYGYTF.

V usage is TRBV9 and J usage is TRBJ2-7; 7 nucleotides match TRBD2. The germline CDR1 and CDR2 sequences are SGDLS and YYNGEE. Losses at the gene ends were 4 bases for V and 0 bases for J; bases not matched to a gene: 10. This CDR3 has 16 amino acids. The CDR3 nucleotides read TGTGCCAGCAGCCCACGAGACCTAGCGGCCTCCTACGAGCAGTACTTC. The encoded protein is CASSPRDLAASYEQYF.

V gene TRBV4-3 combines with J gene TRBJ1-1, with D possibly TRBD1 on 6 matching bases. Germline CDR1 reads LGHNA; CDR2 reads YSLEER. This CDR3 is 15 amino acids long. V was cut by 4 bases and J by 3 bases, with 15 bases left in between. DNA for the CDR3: TGCGCCAGCAGCCGAGCGCAGGGGACGTACACTGAAGCTTTCTTT. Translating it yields CASSRAQGTYTEAFF.

The CDR3 region has the DNA TGTGCCAGCAGCCTCAACCTAGGGACAGAGAACACCGGGGAGCTGTTTTTT. It yields the protein CASSLNLGTENTGELFF. The rearrangement uses TRBV5-6 and TRBJ2-2, with 7 bases fitting TRBD1. The CDR3 is made up of 17 amino acids. Germline V gives CDR1 SGHDT, CDR2 YYEEEE. The junction had 10 bases not matched to a gene; V was cut back by 4 bases and J by 1 base. The entire variable domain, with the rest obtained from reference TRBV5-6 and TRBJ2-2, is as follows: DAGVTQSPTHLIKTRGQQVTLRCSPKSGHDTVSWYQQALGQGPQFIFQYYEEEERQRGNFPDRFSGHQFPNYSSELNVNALLLGDSALYLCASSLNLGTENTGELFFGEGSRLTVL.

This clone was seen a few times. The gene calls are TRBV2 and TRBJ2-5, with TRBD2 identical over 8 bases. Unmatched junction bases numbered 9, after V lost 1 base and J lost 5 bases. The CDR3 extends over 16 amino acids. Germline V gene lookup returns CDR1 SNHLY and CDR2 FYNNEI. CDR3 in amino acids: CASSEGSGEAWETQYF. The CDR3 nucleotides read TGTGCCAGCAGTGAAGGTAGCGGGGAGGCCTGGGAGACCCAGTACTTC.

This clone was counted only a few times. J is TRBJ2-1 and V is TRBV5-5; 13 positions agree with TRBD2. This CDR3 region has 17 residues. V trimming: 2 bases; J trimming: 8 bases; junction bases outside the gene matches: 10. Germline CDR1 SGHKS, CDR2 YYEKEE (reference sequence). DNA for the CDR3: TGTGCCAGCAGCTTAGGACTAGCGGGAGACCCTTTCTATGAGCAGTTCTTC. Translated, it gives CASSLGLAGDPFYEQFF.

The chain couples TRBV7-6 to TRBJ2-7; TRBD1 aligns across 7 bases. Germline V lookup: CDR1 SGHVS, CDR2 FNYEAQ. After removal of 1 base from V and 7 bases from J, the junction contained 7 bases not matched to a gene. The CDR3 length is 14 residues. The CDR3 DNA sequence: TGTGCCAGCAGCTTAGGGACAGGAGCTCGAGAGCAGTACTTC. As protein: CASSLGTGAREQYF.

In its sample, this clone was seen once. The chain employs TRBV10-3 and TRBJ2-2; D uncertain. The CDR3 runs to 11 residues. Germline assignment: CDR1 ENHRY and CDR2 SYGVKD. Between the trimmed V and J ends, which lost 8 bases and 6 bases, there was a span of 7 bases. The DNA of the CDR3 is TGTGCCATCGGGCTGGCCGGGGAGCTGTTTTTT. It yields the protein CAIGLAGELFF.

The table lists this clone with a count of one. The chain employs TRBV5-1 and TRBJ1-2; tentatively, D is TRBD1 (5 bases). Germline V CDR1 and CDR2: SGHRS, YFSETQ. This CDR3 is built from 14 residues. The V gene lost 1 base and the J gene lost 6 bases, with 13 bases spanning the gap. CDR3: CASSLFPGSDGYTF. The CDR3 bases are TGCGCCAGCAGCTTGTTTCCAGGGTCCGATGGCTACACCTTC.

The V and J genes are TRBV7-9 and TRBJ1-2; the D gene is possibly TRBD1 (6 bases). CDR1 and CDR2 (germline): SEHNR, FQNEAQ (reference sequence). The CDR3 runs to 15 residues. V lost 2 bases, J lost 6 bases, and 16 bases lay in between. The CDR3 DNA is TGTGCCAGCAGCTTATCGCAGGGGATGATGGATGGCTACACCTTC. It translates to CASSLSQGMMDGYTF.

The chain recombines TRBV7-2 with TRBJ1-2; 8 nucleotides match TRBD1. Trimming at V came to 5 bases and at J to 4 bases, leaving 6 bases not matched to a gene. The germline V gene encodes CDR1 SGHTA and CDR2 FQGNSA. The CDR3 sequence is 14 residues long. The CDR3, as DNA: TGTGCCAGCAGCAGACCAGGGGGCTTCTATGGCTACACCTTC. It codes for CASSRPGGFYGYTF.